This T cell receptor beta chain was sequenced in a study of T cells in tuberculosis. Study as a whole: CD1B tetramers identified T cells specific for mycobacterial lipid GMM. Blood was taken before or within 7 days of anti-tuberculosis therapy. Regarding the study as a whole: Shorter CDR3-alpha in active tuberculosis partly drove smaller distances.

Remarks on this clone: Its antigen is unknown.

The ends were cut back, 3 bases at V and 5 bases at J, with 8 bases in the middle. The CDR3 is 13 amino acids. Germline values: CDR1 MDHEN, CDR2 SYDVKM. Specified time point: new active TB diagnosis, blood taken before or within 7 days of starting treatment. Each donor contributed around 100,000 T cells on average, unsorted. Clones were read by immunoSEQ multiplex PCR, and TCRdb kept only the in-frame ones, dropping some. The sample has tens of thousands of clones, under 95% seen once. V and J are TRBV28 and TRBJ1-3; D remains unclear. This clonotype was sampled from an adult with tuberculosis. Some clones in this sample may be carry-over from other donors' samples. The sequencing here drew on PBMCs, taken at tuberculosis diagnosis. The DNA for the CDR3 is TGTGCCAGCAGTTTTTCCAGTAGAAACACCATATATTTT. As protein: CASSFSSRNTIYF.